The 26 T cell receptor beta chains below come from one sample, sequenced in a study of cytomegalovirus exposure and HLA in healthy donors. With 60 Vbeta and 13 Jbeta primers, the PCR was carried out. Assay: immunoSEQ multiplex PCR; the TCRdb copy retains only in-frame clones and omits some. Among roughly 130,000 clones listed, roughly 78% were seen once. Sequenced sample: PBMCs. The receptors were gathered from a man aged 40-49 years in good health and CMV-seronegative.

This sequence joins TRBV7-9 and TRBJ2-1, with 8 positions matching TRBD2. The germline V gene encodes CDR1 SEHNR and CDR2 FQNEAQ (reference sequence). With V trimmed by 3 bases and J by 5 bases, 6 bases remained unmatched. CDR3 length: 15 amino acids. The CDR3 spells CASSFGGTRDNEQFF. CDR3 nucleotide sequence: TGTGCCAGCAGCTTTGGGGGGACTAGGGACAATGAGCAGTTCTTC. The complete variable domain, with remaining parts taken from reference TRBV7-9 and TRBJ2-1, reads DTGVSQNPRHKITKRGQNVTFRCDPISEHNRLYWYRQTLGQGPEFLTYFQNEAQLEKSRLLSDRFSAERPKGSFSTLEIQRTEQGDSAMYLCASSFGGTRDNEQFFGPGTRLTVL.

This clone was detected only once. CDR3 bases: TGTGCCAGCTTGAGTTTCGCTTTCTCTGAAGCTTTCTTT. Its protein is CASLSFAFSEAFF. The chain employs TRBV6-5 and TRBJ1-1, with D unclear. Trimming removed 8 bases from V and 6 bases from J, with 16 bases in between. The germline CDR1 and CDR2 sequences are MNHEY and SVGAGI. This CDR3 has 13 residues.

The chain employs TRBV5-4 and TRBJ2-3, with TRBD2 matching over 9 bases. J gave up 0 bases and V 4 bases, and 6 bases lay outside the gene matches. Per germline, CDR1 SGHNT and CDR2 YYREEE (reference sequence). This CDR3 contains 16 residues. This CDR3 is CASSQRLAVSTDTQYF. The CDR3 DNA sequence: TGTGCCAGCAGCCAAAGACTAGCGGTTAGCACAGATACGCAGTATTTT.

The chain recombines TRBV5-1 with TRBJ1-1; D is possibly TRBD1 (6 bases). The length of the CDR3 is 15 residues. Germline V gives CDR1 SGHRS, CDR2 YFSETQ. V lost 2 bases, J lost 5 bases, and 16 bases lay in between. The CDR3 spells CASSLRGGANTEAFF. The CDR3 coding sequence is TGCGCCAGCAGCTTACGAGGGGGGGCGAATACTGAAGCTTTCTTT.

The chain combines TRBV6-1 with TRBJ2-7; 7 nucleotides match TRBD1. Looked up from germline, CDR1 is MNHNS and CDR2 is SASEGT. Losses at the gene ends were 1 base for V and 2 bases for J; bases not matched to a gene: 2. This CDR3 is 14 amino acids long. The DNA for the CDR3 is TGTGCCAGCAGTGAAGGACAGGGAGCCTACGAGCAGTACTTC. Residues: CASSEGQGAYEQYF.

The chain links TRBV15 to TRBJ1-5, with 8 bases fitting TRBD1. Germline V gene sequence: CDR1 LNHNV, CDR2 YYDKDF (reference sequence). Trimming at V came to 7 bases and at J to 6 bases, leaving 14 bases not matched to a gene. The CDR3 runs 16 residues. The CDR3 DNA sequence: TGTGCCACCAAAGAGGTAGGACAGGGTTTCACTCAGCCCCAGCATTTT. Its translation: CATKEVGQGFTQPQHF.

The genes are TRBV7-8 and TRBJ1-4; no clear D gene. Per germline, CDR1 SGHVS and CDR2 FQNEAQ. The CDR3 is 15 amino acids. With 1 base removed from V and 2 bases from J, the gap between germline ends came to 8 bases. The CDR3 nucleotides read TGTGCCAGCAGCTTAGACGCAGCGACTAATGAAAAACTGTTTTTT. Protein product: CASSLDAATNEKLFF.

V is TRBV5-5 and J is TRBJ1-5; tentatively, D is TRBD1 (6 bases). The ends were cut back, 4 bases at V and 3 bases at J, with 14 bases in the middle. The germline V gene has CDR1 SGHKS and CDR2 YYEKEE (reference sequence). The CDR3 contains 15 residues. CDR3 protein: CASSPGTRYNQPQHF. As DNA, the CDR3 is TGTGCCAGCAGCCCCGGGACACGCTACAATCAGCCCCAGCATTTT.

This chain connects TRBV28 to TRBJ1-5; D perhaps matches TRBD1 (5 bases). Germline-derived CDR1 and CDR2 are MDHEN and SYDVKM. Trimming shortened V by 6 bases and J by 9 bases, and 21 bases separated the two germline ends. This CDR3 is 15 amino acids long. The CDR3 DNA reads as TGTGCCAGCAGCCCGGGAGGGGATCTCCAATGGCCCCAGCATTTT. It codes for CASSPGGDLQWPQHF. The full variable domain, completed using reference TRBV28 and TRBJ1-5, is DVKVTQSSRYLVKRTGEKVFLECVQDMDHENMFWYRQDPGLGLRLIYFSYDVKMKEKGDIPEGYSVSREKKERFSLILESASTNQTSMYLCASSPGGDLQWPQHFGDGTRLSIL.

The rearrangement uses TRBV7-9 and TRBJ2-1; 11 nucleotides agree with TRBD1. The CDR3 totals 17 residues. Germline values: CDR1 SEHNR, CDR2 FQNEAQ (reference sequence). The V and J ends lost 5 bases and 0 bases, in that order; junction bases with no gene match: 6. CDR3 sequence (DNA): TGTGCCAGCAGCCTAGGACAGGGGGCTAGCTCCTACAATGAGCAGTTCTTC. Translated, it gives CASSLGQGASSYNEQFF.

The chain combines TRBV2 with TRBJ2-2; 8 bases line up with TRBD2. J lost 5 bases, V lost 7 bases, and 12 bases had no gene match. CDR1 is SNHLY and CDR2 is FYNNEI in the germline V gene. This CDR3 has 16 residues. CDR3 loop: CASTSSAGGWTGELFF. CDR3 nucleotides: TGTGCCAGCACCTCGTCGGCGGGAGGATGGACCGGGGAGCTGTTTTTT.

Only a few counts were recorded for this clone. The chain employs TRBV6-6 and TRBJ1-3; D perhaps matches TRBD1 (5 bases). Germline-derived CDR1 and CDR2 are MNHNY and SVGAGI (reference sequence). The CDR3 length is 15 residues. V lost 7 bases and J lost 0, with 13 bases in between. CDR3 sequence reads: CASTGGISSGNTIYF. The CDR3 DNA follows: TGTGCCAGCACCGGGGGAATCAGCTCTGGAAACACCATATATTTT.

Comments on this clone: Other nucleotide sequences from this sample produce the same CDR3. CDR3 nucleotides: TGTGCCAGCAGTCTAGGGGGGGGAAATCAGCCCCAGCATTTT. This sequence encodes CASSLGGGNQPQHF. The V and J genes are TRBV28 and TRBJ1-5; perhaps TRBD1 as D (6 bases). The germline gives CDR1 MDHEN, CDR2 SYDVKM. V lost 5 bases, J lost 4 bases, and 12 bases lay in between. The CDR3 totals 14 residues.

This clone was picked up a small number of times. The chain combines TRBV28 with TRBJ1-5, with D tentatively TRBD1 (5 bases). Trimming removed 6 bases at V and 5 bases at J, with 8 bases between. In germline, CDR1 is MDHEN, CDR2 SYDVKM. The CDR3 extends over 12 amino acids. CDR3 DNA: TGTGCCAGCAGGCGGGGGGATCAGCCCCAGCATTTT. It translates to CASRRGDQPQHF.

This chain joins TRBV29-1 and TRBJ2-3, with TRBD2 as a possible D gene (6 bases). Per germline, CDR1 SQVTM and CDR2 ANQGSEA. The length of the CDR3 is 13 residues. The DNA for the CDR3 is TGCACCGGATATAGCGGAGGCACAGATACGCAGTATTTT. This codes for CTGYSGGTDTQYF.

The CDR3 is CASSSPPQINQPQHF. CDR3 bases: TGTGCCAGCAGTTCCCCCCCGCAGATAAATCAGCCCCAGCATTTT. V gene TRBV28 combines with J gene TRBJ1-5; D unclear. The CDR3 covers 15 residues. CDR1 is MDHEN and CDR2 is SYDVKM in the germline V gene. The V gene lost 4 bases and the J gene lost 4 bases, with 14 bases spanning the gap.

The rearrangement links TRBV7-8 to TRBJ1-2; D is unresolved. The CDR3 consists of 14 residues. V dropped 2 bases and J dropped 1 base, with 8 bases sitting between them. Germline assignment: CDR1 SGHVS and CDR2 FQNEAQ. The CDR3 loop reads CASSLNRFNYGYTF. CDR3 bases: TGTGCCAGCAGCTTAAACCGGTTTAACTATGGCTACACCTTC.

This clone appeared a single time. The rearrangement joins TRBV13 to TRBJ2-1; 7 bases line up with TRBD2. CDR1 and CDR2 from the germline V gene are PRHDT and FYEKMQ (reference sequence). The CDR3 is 17 residues long. With 0 bases clipped from V and 5 bases from J, the junction kept 10 bases outside the gene matches. CDR3 residues: CASSLGLAVPRDNEQFF. CDR3 nucleotide sequence: TGTGCCAGCAGCTTAGGGCTAGCGGTCCCCCGGGACAATGAGCAGTTCTTC.

The gene calls are TRBV6-1 and TRBJ2-7; a possible D gene is TRBD1 (5 bases). Trimming pared 4 bases from V and 2 bases from J, leaving 15 bases between. The CDR3 spans 15 residues. Germline values: CDR1 MNHNS, CDR2 SASEGT. CDR3 bases: TGTGCCAGCAGTGGACTCAGGGATCCCCCCTACGAGCAGTACTTC. Translated: CASSGLRDPPYEQYF.

The CDR3 region is CASSNTRKQETQYF. The CDR3 region has the DNA TGCGCCAGCAGCAATACACGAAAGCAAGAGACCCAGTACTTC. V gene TRBV5-1 combines with J gene TRBJ2-5; D not certain. This CDR3 is 14 amino acids long. Looked up from germline, CDR1 is SGHRS and CDR2 is YFSETQ. Between the trimmed V and J ends, which lost 4 bases and 2 bases, there was a span of 12 bases.

The CDR3 spells CASSHPGGSKPYEQYF. In nucleotides, the CDR3 is TGTGCCAGCAGCCATCCGGGAGGGTCGAAACCCTACGAGCAGTACTTC. This chain joins TRBV14 and TRBJ2-7; 8 nucleotides line up with TRBD2. This CDR3 region has 16 residues. Germline V gives CDR1 SGHDN, CDR2 FVKESK. Losses at the gene ends were 3 bases for V and 2 bases for J; bases not matched to a gene: 9.

This chain uses TRBV7-3 with TRBJ2-1; the match to TRBD2 covers 8 bases. Germline CDR1 SGHTA, CDR2 FQGTGA. J lost 2 bases, V lost 0 bases, and 0 bases had no gene match. The CDR3 sequence is 15 residues long. CDR3 sequence: CASSLTSGTYNEQFF. The CDR3 nucleotides read TGTGCCAGCAGCTTAACTAGCGGGACCTACAATGAGCAGTTCTTC. The whole variable domain, filled in from reference TRBV7-3 and TRBJ2-1, reads GAGVSQTPSNKVTEKGKYVELRCDPISGHTALYWYRQSLGQGPEFLIYFQGTGAADDSGLPNDRFFAVRPEGSVSTLKIQRTERGDSAVYLCASSLTSGTYNEQFFGPGTRLTVL.

This chain uses TRBV5-4 with TRBJ2-1, with TRBD1 matching 10 bases. CDR3 length equals 16 residues. Trimming took 3 bases from V and 9 from J; bases not matched to a gene: 12. Germline V gene data show CDR1 as SGHNT and CDR2 as YYREEE (reference sequence). CDR3 nucleotide sequence: TGTGCCAGCAGCTATCCCCCGGGACAGGGGAGCGGTGAGCAGTTCTTC. Translation: CASSYPPGQGSGEQFF.

As to this clone: The conserved phenylalanine or tryptophan normally closing the CDR3 is absent here, so this likely arose from a read error. The CDR3 is CSVWEDSNQPQHV. The CDR3, as DNA: TGCAGCGTTTGGGAGGATAGCAATCAGCCCCAGCATGTT. This chain uses TRBV29-1 with TRBJ1-5; D is unresolved. Germline V gene data show CDR1 as SQVTM and CDR2 as ANQGSEA. The CDR3 contains 13 residues. With 5 bases removed from V and 0 bases from J, the gap between germline ends came to 8 bases.

The table lists this clone with a few counts. The rearrangement uses TRBV7-2 and TRBJ2-3; D uncertain. Per the germline V gene, CDR1 is SGHTA and CDR2 is FQGNSA. The CDR3 extends over 13 amino acids. Trimming pared 5 bases from V and 2 bases from J, leaving 8 bases between. The CDR3 DNA reads TGTGCCAGCAGCCGTTCGTACACAGATACGCAGTATTTT. This sequence encodes CASSRSYTDTQYF.

The chain is built from TRBV7-2 and TRBJ2-7; TRBD1 might be the D (5 bases). There are 13 residues in the CDR3. Germline values: CDR1 SGHTA, CDR2 FQGNSA. The V end lost 6 bases, the J end lost 4 bases, and 13 bases lay between the germline ends. The CDR3 sequence: CASSRPDSYEQYF. CDR3 nucleotide sequence: TGTGCCAGCAGTAGACCCGACAGTTACGAGCAGTACTTC.